This T cell receptor beta chain was observed in a study of cytomegalovirus exposure and HLA in healthy donors. The CDR3 is 16 amino acids. From germline, CDR1 is SEHNR and CDR2 FQNEAQ (reference sequence). Trimming cost V 0 bases and J 6 bases, with 14 bases left between them. It was with 60 Vbeta and 13 Jbeta primers that the PCR ran. Original methodology: A follow-up analysis tallied tens of millions of unique TCR beta chains, some 9.9 million shared. Data came from immunoSEQ multiplex PCR; TCRdb stores just in-frame clones and leaves some out. The V and J calls and clone size were taken over from that table, and D and trimming were inferred from the DNA. The repertoire has some 150,000 clones, about 87% of them found once; the top ten carry more than 4.5%.

The receptor comes from a woman in her 30s in good health and CMV-seronegative. The sequencing sample was made of PBMCs. This sequence joins TRBV7-9 and TRBJ1-4, with D possibly TRBD1 on 6 matching bases. The CDR3 bases are TGTGCCAGCAGCTTAGCCTGGACAGACAATTATGAAAAACTGTTTTTT. This translates into CASSLAWTDNYEKLFF. The full variable domain, its missing parts supplied by reference TRBV7-9 and TRBJ1-4, is DTGVSQNPRHKITKRGQNVTFRCDPISEHNRLYWYRQTLGQGPEFLTYFQNEAQLEKSRLLSDRFSAERPKGSFSTLEIQRTEQGDSAMYLCASSLAWTDNYEKLFFGSGTQLSVL.